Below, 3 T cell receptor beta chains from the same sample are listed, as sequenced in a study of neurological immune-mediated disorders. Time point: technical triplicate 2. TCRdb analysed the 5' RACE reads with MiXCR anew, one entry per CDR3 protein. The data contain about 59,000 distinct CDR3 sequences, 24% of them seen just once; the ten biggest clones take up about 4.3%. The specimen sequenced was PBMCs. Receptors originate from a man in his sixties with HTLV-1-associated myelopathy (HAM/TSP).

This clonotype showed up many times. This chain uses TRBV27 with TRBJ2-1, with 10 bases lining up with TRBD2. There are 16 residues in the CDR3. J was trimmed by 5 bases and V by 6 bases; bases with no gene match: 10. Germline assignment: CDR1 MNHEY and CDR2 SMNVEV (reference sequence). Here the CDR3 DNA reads TGTGCCAGCAGCCCGATACTAGCGGGAATCGACAATGAGCAGTTCTTC. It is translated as CASSPILAGIDNEQFF.

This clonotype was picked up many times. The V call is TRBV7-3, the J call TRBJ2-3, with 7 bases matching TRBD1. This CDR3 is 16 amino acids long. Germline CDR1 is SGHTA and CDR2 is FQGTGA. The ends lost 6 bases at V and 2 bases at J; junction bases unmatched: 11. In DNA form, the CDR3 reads TGTGCCAGCAGTTCCGGGACAGATCCATCCACAGATACGCAGTATTTT. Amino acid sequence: CASSSGTDPSTDTQYF. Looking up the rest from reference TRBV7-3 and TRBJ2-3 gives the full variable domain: GAGVSQTPSNKVTEKGKYVELRCDPISGHTALYWYRQSLGQGPEFLIYFQGTGAADDSGLPNDRFFAVRPEGSVSTLKIQRTERGDSAVYLCASSSGTDPSTDTQYFGPGTRLTVL.

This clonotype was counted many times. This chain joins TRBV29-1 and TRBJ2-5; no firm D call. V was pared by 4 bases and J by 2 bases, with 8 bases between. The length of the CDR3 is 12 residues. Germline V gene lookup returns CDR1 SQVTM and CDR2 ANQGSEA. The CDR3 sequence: CSVGAGQETQYF. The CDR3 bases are TGCAGCGTTGGGGCCGGACAAGAGACCCAGTACTTC.